The TCR beta chain under discussion was sequenced for a study of blood T cell repertoires in COVID-19. Study overall: Material from acute and convalescent COVID-19 was sourced from the United States, Italy and Spain.

In terms of age and location, participants ranged from about 18 to 95 years and lived in under 30 US areas. In Cohort 3, a recovered donor had either two negative PCRs, clearance, or symptom resolution. The method was immunoSEQ multiplex PCR; TCRdb's version includes in-frame clones alone and lacks a portion of them. The sample has a few hundred thousand clones, around 90% seen once. Looked up from germline, CDR1 is LNHDA and CDR2 is SQIVND (reference sequence). With V trimmed by 10 bases and J by 8 bases, 11 bases remained unmatched. CDR3 length equals 13 residues. This clonotype was sampled from a woman aged 25 to 45 who had recovered from COVID-19. This sequence joins TRBV19 and TRBJ2-3, with 8 positions matching TRBD1. Sequenced: PBMCs or T cells enriched from blood (not recorded which). The CDR3 reads CATRGLGPGTQYF. CDR3 DNA: TGTGCCACCAGGGGGCTAGGCCCCGGTACGCAGTATTTT.